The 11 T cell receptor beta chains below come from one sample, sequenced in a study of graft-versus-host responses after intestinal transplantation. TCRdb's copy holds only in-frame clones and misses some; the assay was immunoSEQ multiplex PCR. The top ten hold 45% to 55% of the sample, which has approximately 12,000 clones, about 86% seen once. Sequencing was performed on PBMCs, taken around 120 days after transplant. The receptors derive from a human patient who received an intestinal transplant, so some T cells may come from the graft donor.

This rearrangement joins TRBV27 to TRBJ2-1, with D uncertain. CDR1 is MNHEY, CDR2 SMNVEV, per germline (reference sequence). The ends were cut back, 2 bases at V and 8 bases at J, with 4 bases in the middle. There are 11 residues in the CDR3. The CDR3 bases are TGTGCCAGCAGTTTAAACTATGAGCAGTTCTTC. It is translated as CASSLNYEQFF.

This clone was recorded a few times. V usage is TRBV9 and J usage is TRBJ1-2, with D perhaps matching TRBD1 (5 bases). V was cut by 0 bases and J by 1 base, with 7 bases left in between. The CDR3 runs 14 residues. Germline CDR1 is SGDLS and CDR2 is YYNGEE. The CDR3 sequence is CASSVGGVNYGYTF. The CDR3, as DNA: TGTGCCAGCAGCGTAGGGGGGGTTAACTATGGCTACACCTTC.

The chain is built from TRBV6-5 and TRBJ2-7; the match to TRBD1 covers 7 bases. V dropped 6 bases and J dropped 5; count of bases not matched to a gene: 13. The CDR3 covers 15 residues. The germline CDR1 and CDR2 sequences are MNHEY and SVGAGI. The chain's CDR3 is CASRGYPTGLDEQYF. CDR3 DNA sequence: TGTGCCAGCAGGGGTTATCCGACAGGGCTGGACGAGCAGTACTTC.

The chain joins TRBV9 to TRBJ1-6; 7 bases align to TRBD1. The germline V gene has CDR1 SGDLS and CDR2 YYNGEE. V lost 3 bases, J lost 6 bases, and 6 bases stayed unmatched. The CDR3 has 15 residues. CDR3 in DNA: TGTGCCAGCAGCGCAGGGACAGCCCTTAATTCACCCCTCCACTTT. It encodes CASSAGTALNSPLHF.

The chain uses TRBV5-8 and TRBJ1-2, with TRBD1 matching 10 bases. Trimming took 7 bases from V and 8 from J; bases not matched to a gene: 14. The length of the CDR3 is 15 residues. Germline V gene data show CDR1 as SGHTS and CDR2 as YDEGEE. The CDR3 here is CASGPSRDRGGGYTF. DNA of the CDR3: TGTGCCAGCGGCCCGTCCCGGGACAGGGGAGGAGGCTACACCTTC.

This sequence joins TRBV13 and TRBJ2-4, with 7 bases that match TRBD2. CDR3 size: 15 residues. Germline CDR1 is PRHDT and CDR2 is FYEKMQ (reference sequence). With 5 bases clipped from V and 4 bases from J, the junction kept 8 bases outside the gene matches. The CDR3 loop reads CASSADLADKNIQYF. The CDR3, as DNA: TGTGCCAGCAGCGCCGACCTAGCGGATAAAAACATTCAGTACTTC.

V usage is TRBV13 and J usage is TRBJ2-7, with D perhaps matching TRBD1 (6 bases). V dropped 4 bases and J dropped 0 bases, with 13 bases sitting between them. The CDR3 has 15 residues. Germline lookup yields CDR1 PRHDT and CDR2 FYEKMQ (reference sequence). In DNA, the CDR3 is TGTGCCAGCAGCTCGAACAGGGTGGGCTCCTACGAGCAGTACTTC. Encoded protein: CASSSNRVGSYEQYF.

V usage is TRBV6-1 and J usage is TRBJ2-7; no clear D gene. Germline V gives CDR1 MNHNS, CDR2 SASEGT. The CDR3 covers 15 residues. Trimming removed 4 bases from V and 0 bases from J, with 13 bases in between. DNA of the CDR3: TGTGCCAGCAGTGTCGGCTACGGCTACTCCTACGAGCAGTACTTC. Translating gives CASSVGYGYSYEQYF.

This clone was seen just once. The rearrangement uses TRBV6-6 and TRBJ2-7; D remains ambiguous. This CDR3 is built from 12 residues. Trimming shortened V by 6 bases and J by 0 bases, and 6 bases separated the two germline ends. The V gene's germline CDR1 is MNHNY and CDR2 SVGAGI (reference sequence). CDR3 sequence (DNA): TGTGCCAGCAGCACAAGCTCCTACGAGCAGTACTTC. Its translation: CASSTSSYEQYF.

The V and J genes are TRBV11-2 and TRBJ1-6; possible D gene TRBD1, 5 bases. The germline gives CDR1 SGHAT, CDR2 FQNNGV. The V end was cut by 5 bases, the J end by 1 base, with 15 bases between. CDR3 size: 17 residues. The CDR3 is CASSPGPPGSYNSPLHF. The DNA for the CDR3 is TGTGCCAGCAGCCCAGGGCCTCCTGGGTCCTATAATTCACCCCTCCACTTT.

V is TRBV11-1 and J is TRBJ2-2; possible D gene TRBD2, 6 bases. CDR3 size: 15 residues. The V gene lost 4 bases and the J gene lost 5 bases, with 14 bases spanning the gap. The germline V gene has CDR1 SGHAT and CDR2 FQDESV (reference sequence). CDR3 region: CASSWAGLTTGELFF. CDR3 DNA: TGTGCCAGCAGCTGGGCGGGACTCACAACCGGGGAGCTGTTTTTT.